This T cell receptor (beta chain) was captured by sequencing in a study of T cell repertoires in cytomegalovirus infection. For the study at large: HLA-B-restricted CMV epitopes that are well studied were used alongside recently identified HLA-C-restricted ones. The public TCR beta signatures pointed to both CMV infection and matching HLA type. Study findings and constraints: Cumulative frequency of public TCR beta families picked out carriers of CMV plus the relevant HLA.

The CDR3 sequence is 14 residues long. The V gene end was trimmed by 4 bases and the J gene end by 6 bases; junction bases not matched to a gene: 8. Germline V gene data show CDR1 as SEHNR and CDR2 as FQNEAQ (reference sequence). TCRdb re-derived calls from the reads in MiXCR, one entry per CDR3 protein. The sample includes about 85,000 distinct CDR3 sequences, under 55% of them seen just once. On this clonotype itself: Its target is unknown.

Here the sequenced sample was CD8+ T cells from cultured PBMCs, taken from culture after CMV antigen stimulation. The rearrangement links TRBV7-9 to TRBJ1-1, with 7 bases matching TRBD1. The clonotype was recovered from a human donor in good health (CMV status not recorded). Some clones in this sample may be carry-over from other donors' samples. The CDR3 coding sequence is TGTGCCAGCAGCTCCCTCCGGGACAGCCCTGAAGCTTTCTTT. Translated: CASSSLRDSPEAFF.